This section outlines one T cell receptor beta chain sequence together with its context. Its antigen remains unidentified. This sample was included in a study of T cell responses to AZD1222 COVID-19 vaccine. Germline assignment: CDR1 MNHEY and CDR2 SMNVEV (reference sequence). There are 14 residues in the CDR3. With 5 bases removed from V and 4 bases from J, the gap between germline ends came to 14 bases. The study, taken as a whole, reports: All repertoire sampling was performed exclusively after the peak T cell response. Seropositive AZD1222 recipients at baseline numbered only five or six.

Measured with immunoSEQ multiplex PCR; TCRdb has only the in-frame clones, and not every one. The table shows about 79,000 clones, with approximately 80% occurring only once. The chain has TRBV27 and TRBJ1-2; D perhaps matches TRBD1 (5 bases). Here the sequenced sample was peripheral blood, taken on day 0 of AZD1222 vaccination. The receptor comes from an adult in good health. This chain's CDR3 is CASSPRGRRYGYTF. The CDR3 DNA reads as TGTGCCAGCAGTCCCCGGGGACGTCGCTATGGCTACACCTTC.